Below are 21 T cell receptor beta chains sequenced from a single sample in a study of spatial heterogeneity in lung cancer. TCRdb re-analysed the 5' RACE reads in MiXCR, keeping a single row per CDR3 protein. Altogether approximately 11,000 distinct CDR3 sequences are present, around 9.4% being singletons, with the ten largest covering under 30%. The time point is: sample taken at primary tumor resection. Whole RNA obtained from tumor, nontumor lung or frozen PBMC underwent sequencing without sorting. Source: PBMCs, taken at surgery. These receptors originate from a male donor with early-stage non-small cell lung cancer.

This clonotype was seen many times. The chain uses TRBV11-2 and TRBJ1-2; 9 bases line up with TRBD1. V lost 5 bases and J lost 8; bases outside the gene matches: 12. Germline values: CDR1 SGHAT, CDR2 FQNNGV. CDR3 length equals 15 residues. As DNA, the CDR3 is TGTGCCAGCAGCCGAAGGACAGGGGCTTGGTACGGCTACACCTTC. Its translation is CASSRRTGAWYGYTF.

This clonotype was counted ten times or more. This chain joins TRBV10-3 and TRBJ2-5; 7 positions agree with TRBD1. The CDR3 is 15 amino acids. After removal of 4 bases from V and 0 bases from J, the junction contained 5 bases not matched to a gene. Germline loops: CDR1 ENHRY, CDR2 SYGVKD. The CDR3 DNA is TGTGCCATCAGTGTCGGGACAGACAACCAAGAGACCCAGTACTTC. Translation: CAISVGTDNQETQYF.

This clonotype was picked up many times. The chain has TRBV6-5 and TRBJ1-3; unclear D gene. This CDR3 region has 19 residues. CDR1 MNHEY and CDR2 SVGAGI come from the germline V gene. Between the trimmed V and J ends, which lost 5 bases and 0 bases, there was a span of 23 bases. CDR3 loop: CASSQPLGKSGGSGNTIYF. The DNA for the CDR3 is TGTGCCAGCAGTCAGCCTCTGGGCAAATCGGGAGGCTCTGGAAACACCATATATTTT.

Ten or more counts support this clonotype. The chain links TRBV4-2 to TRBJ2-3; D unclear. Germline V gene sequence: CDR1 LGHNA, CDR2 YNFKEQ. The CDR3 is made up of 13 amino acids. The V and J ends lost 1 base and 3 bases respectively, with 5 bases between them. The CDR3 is CASSQGVTDTQYF. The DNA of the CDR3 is TGTGCCAGCAGCCAAGGGGTAACAGATACGCAGTATTTT.

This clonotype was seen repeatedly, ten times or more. The CDR3 sequence is CSARNPTSGGTDTQYF. The CDR3 coding sequence is TGCAGTGCTAGAAACCCGACTAGCGGGGGCACAGATACGCAGTATTTT. V is TRBV20-1 and J is TRBJ2-3, with 11 positions matching TRBD2. The germline CDR1 and CDR2 sequences are DFQATT and SNEGSKA (reference sequence). Trimming at V came to 2 bases and at J to 1 base, leaving 5 bases not matched to a gene. The CDR3 covers 16 residues.

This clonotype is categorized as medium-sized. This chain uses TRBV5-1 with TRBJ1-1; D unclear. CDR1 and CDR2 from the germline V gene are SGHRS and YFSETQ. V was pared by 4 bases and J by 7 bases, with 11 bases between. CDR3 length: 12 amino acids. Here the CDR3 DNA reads TGCGCCAGCAGCCTCTCGGGGTTTGAAGCTTTCTTT. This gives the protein CASSLSGFEAFF. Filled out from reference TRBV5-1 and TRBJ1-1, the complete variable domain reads KAGVTQTPRYLIKTRGQQVTLSCSPISGHRSVSWYQQTPGQGLQFLFEYFSETQRNKGNFPGRFSGRQFSNSRSEMNVSTLELGDSALYLCASSLSGFEAFFGQGTRLTVV.

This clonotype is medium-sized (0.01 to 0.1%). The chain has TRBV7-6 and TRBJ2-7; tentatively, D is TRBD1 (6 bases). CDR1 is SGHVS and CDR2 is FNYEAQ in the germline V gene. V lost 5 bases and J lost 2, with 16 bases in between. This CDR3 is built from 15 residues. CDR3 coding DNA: TGTGCCAGCAGCCTCCAGACAGGTTCAGCCTACGAGCAGTACTTC. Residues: CASSLQTGSAYEQYF.

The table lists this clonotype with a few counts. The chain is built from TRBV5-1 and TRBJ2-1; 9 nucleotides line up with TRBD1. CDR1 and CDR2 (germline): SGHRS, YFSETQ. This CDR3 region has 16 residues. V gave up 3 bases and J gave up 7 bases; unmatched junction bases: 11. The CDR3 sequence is CASSSSGTGYTNEQFF. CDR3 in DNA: TGCGCCAGCAGCTCCTCCGGGACAGGGTATACTAATGAGCAGTTCTTC.

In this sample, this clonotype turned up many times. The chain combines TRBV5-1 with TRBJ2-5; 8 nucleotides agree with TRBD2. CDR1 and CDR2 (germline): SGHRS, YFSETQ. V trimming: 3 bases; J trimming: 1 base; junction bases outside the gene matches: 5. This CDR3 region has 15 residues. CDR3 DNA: TGCGCCAGCAGCTCAGCGGGGGCCCTCCAAGAGACCCAGTACTTC. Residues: CASSSAGALQETQYF. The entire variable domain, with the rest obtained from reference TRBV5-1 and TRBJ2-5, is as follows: KAGVTQTPRYLIKTRGQQVTLSCSPISGHRSVSWYQQTPGQGLQFLFEYFSETQRNKGNFPGRFSGRQFSNSRSEMNVSTLELGDSALYLCASSSAGALQETQYFGPGTRLLVL.

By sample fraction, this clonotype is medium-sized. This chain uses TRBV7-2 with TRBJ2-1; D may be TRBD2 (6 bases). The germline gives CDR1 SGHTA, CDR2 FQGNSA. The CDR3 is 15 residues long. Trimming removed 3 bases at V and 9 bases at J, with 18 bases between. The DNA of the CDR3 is TGTGCCAGCAGCTTCGCACTAGCCCTTTCGGGTGAGCAGTTCTTC. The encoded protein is CASSFALALSGEQFF. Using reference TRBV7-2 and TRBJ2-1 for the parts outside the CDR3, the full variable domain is GAGVSQSPSNKVTEKGKDVELRCDPISGHTALYWYRQSLGQGLEFLIYFQGNSAPDKSGLPSDRFSAERTGGSVSTLTIQRTQQEDSAVYLCASSFALALSGEQFFGPGTRLTVL.

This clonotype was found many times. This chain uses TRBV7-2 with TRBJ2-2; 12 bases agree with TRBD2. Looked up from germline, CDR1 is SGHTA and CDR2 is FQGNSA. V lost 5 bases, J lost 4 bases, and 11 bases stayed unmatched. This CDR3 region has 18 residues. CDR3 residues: CASSPRLAGATGTGELFF. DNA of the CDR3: TGTGCCAGCAGCCCGAGACTAGCGGGGGCCACGGGCACCGGGGAGCTGTTTTTT. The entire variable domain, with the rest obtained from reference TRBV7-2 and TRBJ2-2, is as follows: GAGVSQSPSNKVTEKGKDVELRCDPISGHTALYWYRQSLGQGLEFLIYFQGNSAPDKSGLPSDRFSAERTGGSVSTLTIQRTQQEDSAVYLCASSPRLAGATGTGELFFGEGSRLTVL.

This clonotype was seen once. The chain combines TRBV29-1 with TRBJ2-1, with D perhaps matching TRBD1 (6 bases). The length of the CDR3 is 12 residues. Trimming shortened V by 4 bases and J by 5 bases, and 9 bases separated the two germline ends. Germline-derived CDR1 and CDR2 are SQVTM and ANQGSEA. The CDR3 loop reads CSVVRGNNEQFF. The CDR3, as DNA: TGCAGCGTTGTCAGGGGCAACAATGAGCAGTTCTTC.

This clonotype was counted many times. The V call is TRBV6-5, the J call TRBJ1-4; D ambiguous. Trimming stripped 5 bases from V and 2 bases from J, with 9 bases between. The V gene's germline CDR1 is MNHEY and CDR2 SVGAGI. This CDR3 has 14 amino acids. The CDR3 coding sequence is TGTGCCAGCAGTCGAGTCCGCACTAATGAAAAACTGTTTTTT. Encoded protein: CASSRVRTNEKLFF.

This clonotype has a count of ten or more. The CDR3 DNA reads TGTGCCAGCAGCGTAGATGACGGCTCCTACGAGCAGTACTTC. Translating gives CASSVDDGSYEQYF. This chain links TRBV9 with TRBJ2-7; D uncertain. The V and J ends lost 0 bases and 0 bases respectively, with 7 bases between them. Germline V gene sequence: CDR1 SGDLS, CDR2 YYNGEE. This CDR3 region has 14 residues.

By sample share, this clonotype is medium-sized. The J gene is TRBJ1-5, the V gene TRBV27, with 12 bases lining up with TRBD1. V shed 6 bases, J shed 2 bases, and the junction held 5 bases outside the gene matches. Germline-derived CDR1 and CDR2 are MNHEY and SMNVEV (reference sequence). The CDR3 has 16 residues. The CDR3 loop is CASSRDRGLRNQPQHF. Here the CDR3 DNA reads TGTGCCAGCAGCCGGGACAGGGGGCTTCGCAATCAGCCCCAGCATTTT.

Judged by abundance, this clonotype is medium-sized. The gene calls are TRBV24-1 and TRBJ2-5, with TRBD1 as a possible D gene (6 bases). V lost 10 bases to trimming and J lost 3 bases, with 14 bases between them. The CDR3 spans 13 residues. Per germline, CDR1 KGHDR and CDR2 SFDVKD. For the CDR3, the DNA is TGTGCCACGGGGGCCAGGGCGGAAGAGACCCAGTACTTC. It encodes CATGARAEETQYF.

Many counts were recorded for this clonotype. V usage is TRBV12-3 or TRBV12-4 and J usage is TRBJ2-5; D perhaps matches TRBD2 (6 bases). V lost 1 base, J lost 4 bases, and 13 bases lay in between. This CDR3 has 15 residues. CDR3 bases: TGTGCCAGCAGTTTAGGGGACGGAGGGAGAGAGACCCAGTACTTC. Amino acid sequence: CASSLGDGGRETQYF.

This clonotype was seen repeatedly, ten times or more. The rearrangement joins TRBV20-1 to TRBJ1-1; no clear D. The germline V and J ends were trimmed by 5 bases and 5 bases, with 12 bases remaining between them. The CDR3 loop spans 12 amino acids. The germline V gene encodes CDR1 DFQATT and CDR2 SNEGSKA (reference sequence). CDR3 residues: CSAALLGTEAFF. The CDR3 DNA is TGCAGTGCTGCCCTTTTAGGTACTGAAGCTTTCTTT.

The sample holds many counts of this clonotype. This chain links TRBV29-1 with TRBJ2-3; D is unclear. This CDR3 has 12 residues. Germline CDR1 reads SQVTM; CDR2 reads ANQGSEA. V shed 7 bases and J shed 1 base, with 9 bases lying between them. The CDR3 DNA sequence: TGCAGCGGATGTTGGGGCACAGATACGCAGTATTTT. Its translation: CSGCWGTDTQYF.

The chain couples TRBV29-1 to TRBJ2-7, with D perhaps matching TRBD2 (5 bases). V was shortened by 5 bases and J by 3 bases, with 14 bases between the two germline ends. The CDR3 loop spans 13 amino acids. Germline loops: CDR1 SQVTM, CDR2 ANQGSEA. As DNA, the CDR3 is TGCAGCGTTCGGACGGCGGGCGACTACGAGCAGTACTTC. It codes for CSVRTAGDYEQYF.

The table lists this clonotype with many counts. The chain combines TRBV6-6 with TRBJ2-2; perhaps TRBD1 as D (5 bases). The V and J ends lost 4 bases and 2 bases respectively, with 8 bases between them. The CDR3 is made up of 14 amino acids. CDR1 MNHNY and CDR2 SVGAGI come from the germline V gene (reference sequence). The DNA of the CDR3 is TGTGCCAGCAGTTCCCGGACAAACACCGGGGAGCTGTTTTTT. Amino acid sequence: CASSSRTNTGELFF.